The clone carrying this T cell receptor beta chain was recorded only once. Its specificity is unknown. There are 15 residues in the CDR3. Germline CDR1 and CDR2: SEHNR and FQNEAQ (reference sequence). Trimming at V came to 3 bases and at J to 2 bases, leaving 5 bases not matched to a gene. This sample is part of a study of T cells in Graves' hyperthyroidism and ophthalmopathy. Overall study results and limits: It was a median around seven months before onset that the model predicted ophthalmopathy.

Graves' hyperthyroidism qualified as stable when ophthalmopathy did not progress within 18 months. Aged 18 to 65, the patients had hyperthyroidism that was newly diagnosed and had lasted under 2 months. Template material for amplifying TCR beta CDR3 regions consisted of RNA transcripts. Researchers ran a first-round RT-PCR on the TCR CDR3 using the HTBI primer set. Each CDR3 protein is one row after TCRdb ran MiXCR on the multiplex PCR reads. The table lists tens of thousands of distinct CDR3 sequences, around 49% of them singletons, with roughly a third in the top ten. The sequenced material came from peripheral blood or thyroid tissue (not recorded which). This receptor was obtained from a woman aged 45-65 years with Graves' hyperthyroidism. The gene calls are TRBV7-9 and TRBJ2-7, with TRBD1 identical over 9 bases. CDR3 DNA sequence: TGTGCCAGCAGCTTCCCGGGACAGGGAGCCTACGAGCAGTACTTC. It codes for CASSFPGQGAYEQYF.